Given below is one T cell receptor (beta chain) in context. Its cognate antigen is unknown. This sample was taken from a study of cytomegalovirus exposure and HLA in healthy donors. As for the study in general: Most genotyped donors, around 78% of more than 300, had Caucasian-associated genetic ancestry.

Study-wide points: Many donors shared some public TCRs, even though most TCR sequences were rare. When the data were analyzed later, several of the most significant clusters appeared to be linked to common viral pathogens. Donors belonging to an Asian-associated ancestry cluster reportedly showed fewer N-insertions in productive TCRs than the 666-donor mean, according to what a later analysis found.

Primers for the PCR totalled 60 Vbeta and 13 Jbeta. Profiling relied on immunoSEQ multiplex PCR, and the TCRdb table lists in-frame clones only, not all of them. The data show roughly 130,000 clones, with 61% seen just once and roughly 1.9% held by the top ten. V dropped 3 bases and J dropped 7; count of bases not matched to a gene: 8. Germline V gene data show CDR1 as LNHDA and CDR2 as SQIVND (reference sequence). This CDR3 is built from 14 residues. The chain joins TRBV19 to TRBJ1-1, with 7 bases identical to TRBD1. The sample taken for sequencing was PBMCs. The origin of this receptor is a male donor in good health and CMV-seronegative. CDR3 DNA: TGTGCCAGTAGTATCGACAGGGTTCAGGGTGAAGCTTTCTTT. As protein: CASSIDRVQGEAFF.